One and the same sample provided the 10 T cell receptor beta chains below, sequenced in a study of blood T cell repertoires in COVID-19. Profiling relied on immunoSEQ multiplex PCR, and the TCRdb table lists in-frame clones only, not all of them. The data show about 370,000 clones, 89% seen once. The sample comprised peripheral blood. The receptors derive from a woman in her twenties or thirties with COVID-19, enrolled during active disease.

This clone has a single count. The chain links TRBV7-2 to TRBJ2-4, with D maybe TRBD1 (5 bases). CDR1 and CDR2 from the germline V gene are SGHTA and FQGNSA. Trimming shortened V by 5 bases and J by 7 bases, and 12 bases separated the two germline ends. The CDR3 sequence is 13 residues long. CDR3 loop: CASSPLDTNIQYF. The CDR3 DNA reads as TGTGCCAGCAGCCCCCTGGACACGAACATTCAGTACTTC.

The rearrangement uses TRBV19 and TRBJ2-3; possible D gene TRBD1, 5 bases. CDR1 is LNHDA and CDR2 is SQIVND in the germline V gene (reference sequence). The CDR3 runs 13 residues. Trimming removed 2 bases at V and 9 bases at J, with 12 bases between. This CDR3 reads CASSIIPPGTQYF. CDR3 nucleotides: TGTGCCAGTAGTATAATCCCCCCAGGGACGCAGTATTTT.

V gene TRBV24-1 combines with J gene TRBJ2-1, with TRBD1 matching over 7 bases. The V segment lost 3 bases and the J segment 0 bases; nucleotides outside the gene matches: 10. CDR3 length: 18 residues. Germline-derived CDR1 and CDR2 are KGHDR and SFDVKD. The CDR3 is CATSDPSTGQSSYNEQFF. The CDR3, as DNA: TGTGCCACCAGTGATCCCTCGACAGGGCAGAGCTCCTACAATGAGCAGTTCTTC.

CDR3: CASSHPSRWSRMPNGVNEQFF. CDR3 nucleotide sequence: TGCGCCAGCAGCCACCCATCCCGGTGGAGTCGAATGCCCAATGGTGTAAATGAGCAGTTCTTC. The chain joins TRBV4-1 to TRBJ2-1; D gene unclear. Germline V CDR1 and CDR2: MGHRA, YSYEKL. The CDR3 contains 21 residues. Between the trimmed V and J ends, which lost 3 bases and 7 bases, there was a span of 34 bases.

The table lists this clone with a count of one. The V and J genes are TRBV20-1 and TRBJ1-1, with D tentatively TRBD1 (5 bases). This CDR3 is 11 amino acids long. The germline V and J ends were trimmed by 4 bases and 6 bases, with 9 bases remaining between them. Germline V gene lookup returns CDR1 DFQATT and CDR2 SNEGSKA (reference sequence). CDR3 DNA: TGCAGTGCTAACAGGTACTCTGAAGCTTTCTTT. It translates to CSANRYSEAFF.

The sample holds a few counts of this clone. The CDR3 loop is CSVTGTGVDQPQHF. The CDR3 bases are TGCAGCGTAACCGGGACAGGGGTAGATCAGCCCCAGCATTTT. V usage is TRBV29-1 and J usage is TRBJ1-5; the match to TRBD1 covers 10 bases. V trimming: 6 bases; J trimming: 5 bases; junction bases outside the gene matches: 7. The CDR3 is 14 amino acids. Germline loops: CDR1 SQVTM, CDR2 ANQGSEA.

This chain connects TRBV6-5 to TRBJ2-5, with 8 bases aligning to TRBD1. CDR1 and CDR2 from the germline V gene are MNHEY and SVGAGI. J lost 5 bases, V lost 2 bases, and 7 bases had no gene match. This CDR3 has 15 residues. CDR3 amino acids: CASSYDFRGRETQYF. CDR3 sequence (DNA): TGTGCCAGCAGTTACGATTTCAGGGGGCGGGAGACCCAGTACTTC.

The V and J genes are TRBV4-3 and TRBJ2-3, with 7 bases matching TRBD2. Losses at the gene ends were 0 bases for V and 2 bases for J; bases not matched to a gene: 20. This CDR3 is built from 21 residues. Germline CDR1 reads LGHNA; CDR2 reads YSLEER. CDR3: CASSQDRLGREAGWDTDTQYF. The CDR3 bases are TGCGCCAGCAGCCAAGATCGGTTGGGGAGGGAAGCGGGATGGGACACAGATACGCAGTATTTT.

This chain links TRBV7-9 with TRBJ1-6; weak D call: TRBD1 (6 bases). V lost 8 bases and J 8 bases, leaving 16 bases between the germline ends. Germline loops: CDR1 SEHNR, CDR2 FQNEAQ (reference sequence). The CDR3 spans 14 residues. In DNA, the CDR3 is TGTGCCAGCGCAGTCGAGGGGGATCATTCACCCCTCCACTTT. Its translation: CASAVEGDHSPLHF.

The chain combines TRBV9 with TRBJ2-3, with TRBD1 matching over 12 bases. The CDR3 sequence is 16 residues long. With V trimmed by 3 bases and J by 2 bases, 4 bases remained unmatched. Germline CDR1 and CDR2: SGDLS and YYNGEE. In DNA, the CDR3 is TGTGCCAGCAGCGCGACGGGACAGGGGGCCACAGATACGCAGTATTTT. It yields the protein CASSATGQGATDTQYF.